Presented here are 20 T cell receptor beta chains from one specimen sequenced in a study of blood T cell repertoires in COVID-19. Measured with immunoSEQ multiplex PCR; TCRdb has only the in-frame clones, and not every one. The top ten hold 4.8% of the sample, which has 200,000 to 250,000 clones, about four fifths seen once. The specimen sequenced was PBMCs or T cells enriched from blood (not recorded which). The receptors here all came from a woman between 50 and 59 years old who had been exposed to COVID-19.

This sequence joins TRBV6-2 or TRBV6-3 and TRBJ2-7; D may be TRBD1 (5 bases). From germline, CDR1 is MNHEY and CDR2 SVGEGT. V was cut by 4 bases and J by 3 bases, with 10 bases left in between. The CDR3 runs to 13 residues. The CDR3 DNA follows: TGTGCCAGCAGTTTAGGACATTACTACGAGCAGTACTTC. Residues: CASSLGHYYEQYF.

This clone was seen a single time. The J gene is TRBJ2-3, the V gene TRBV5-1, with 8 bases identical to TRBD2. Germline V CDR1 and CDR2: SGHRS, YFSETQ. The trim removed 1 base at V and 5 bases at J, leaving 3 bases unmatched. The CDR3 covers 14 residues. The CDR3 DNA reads TGCGCCAGCAGCTTGACACTAGCGGAAGATACGCAGTATTTT. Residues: CASSLTLAEDTQYF.

In DNA, the CDR3 is TGTGCCAGCAGTCCGACCCCCCGACCCGGGGGTCAGCCCCAGCATTTT. Amino acid sequence: CASSPTPRPGGQPQHF. The rearrangement links TRBV27 to TRBJ1-5, with a possible D match to TRBD1 (5 bases). Germline loops: CDR1 MNHEY, CDR2 SMNVEV (reference sequence). V was cut by 5 bases and J by 6 bases, with 20 bases left in between. This CDR3 contains 16 residues.

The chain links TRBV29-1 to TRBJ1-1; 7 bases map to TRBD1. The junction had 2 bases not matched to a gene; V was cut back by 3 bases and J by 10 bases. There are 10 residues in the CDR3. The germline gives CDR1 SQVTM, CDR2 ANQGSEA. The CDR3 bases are TGCAGCGTTGAGGAGGGGGCAGCTTTCTTT. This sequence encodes CSVEEGAAFF.

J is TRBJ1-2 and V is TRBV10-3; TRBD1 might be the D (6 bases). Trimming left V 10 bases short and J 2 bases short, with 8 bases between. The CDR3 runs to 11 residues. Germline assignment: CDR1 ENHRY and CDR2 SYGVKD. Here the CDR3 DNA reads TGTGCCACTCAGGGGAACTATGGCTACACCTTC. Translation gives CATQGNYGYTF.

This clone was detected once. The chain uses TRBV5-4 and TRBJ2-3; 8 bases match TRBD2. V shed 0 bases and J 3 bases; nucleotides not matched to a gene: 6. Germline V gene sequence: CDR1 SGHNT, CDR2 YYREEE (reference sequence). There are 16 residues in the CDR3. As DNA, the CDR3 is TGTGCCAGCAGCTTGGCCAAGGGACTAGAAACAGATACGCAGTATTTT. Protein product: CASSLAKGLETDTQYF.

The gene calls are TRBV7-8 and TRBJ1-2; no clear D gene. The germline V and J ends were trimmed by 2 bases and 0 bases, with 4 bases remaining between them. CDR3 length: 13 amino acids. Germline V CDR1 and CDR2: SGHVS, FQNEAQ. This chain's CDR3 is CASSLIANYGYTF. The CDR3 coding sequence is TGTGCCAGCAGCTTAATCGCTAACTATGGCTACACCTTC.

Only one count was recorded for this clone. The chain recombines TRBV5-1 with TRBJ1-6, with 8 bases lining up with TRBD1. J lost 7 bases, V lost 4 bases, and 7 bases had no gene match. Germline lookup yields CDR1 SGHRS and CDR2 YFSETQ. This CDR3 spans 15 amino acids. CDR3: CASSGSGQANSPLHF. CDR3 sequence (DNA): TGCGCCAGCAGCGGCTCGGGACAGGCGAATTCACCCCTCCACTTT.

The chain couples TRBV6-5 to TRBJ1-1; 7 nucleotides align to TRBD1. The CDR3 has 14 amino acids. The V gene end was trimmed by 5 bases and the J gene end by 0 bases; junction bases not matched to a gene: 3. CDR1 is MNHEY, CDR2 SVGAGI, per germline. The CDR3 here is CASSRDSVNTEAFF. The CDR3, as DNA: TGTGCCAGCAGTAGGGACAGCGTGAACACTGAAGCTTTCTTT.

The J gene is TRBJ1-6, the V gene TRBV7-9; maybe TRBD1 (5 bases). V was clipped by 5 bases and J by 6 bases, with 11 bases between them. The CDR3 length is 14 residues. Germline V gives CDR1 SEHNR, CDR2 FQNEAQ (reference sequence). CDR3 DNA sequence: TGTGCCAGCAGCCGTGGGGGGACTAATTCACCCCTCCACTTT. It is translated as CASSRGGTNSPLHF.

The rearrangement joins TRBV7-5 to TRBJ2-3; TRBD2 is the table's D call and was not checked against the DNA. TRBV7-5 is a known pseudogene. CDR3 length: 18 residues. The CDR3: CARSLVAVAGPSTDTQYF. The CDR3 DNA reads TGTGCCAGAAGCTTAGTCGCCGTAGCGGGGCCGAGCACAGATACGCAGTATTTT.

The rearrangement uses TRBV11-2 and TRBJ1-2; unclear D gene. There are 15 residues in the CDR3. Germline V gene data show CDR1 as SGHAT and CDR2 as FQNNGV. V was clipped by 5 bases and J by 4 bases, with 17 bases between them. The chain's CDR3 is CASSPGVSQGYGYTF. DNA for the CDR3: TGTGCCAGCAGCCCCGGGGTATCCCAAGGCTATGGCTACACCTTC.

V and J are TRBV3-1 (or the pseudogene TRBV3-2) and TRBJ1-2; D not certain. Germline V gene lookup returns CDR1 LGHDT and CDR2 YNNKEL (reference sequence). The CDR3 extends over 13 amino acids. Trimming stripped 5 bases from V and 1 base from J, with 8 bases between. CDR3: CASSGGINYGYTF. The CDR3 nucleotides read TGTGCCAGCAGCGGAGGGATTAACTATGGCTACACCTTC.

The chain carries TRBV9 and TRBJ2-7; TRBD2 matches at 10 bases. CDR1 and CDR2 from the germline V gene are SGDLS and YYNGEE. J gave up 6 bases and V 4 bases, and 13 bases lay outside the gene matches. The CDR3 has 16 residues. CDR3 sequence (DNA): TGTGCCAGCAGCCCCCGCCCCCTAGCGGGGGAAGGCGAGCAGTACTTC. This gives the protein CASSPRPLAGEGEQYF.

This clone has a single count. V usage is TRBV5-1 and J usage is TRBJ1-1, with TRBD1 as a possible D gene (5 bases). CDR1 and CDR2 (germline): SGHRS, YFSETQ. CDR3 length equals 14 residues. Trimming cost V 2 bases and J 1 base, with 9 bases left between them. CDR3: CASSLIGGNTEAFF. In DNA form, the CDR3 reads TGCGCCAGCAGCTTAATCGGGGGGAACACTGAAGCTTTCTTT. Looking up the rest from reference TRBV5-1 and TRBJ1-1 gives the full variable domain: KAGVTQTPRYLIKTRGQQVTLSCSPISGHRSVSWYQQTPGQGLQFLFEYFSETQRNKGNFPGRFSGRQFSNSRSEMNVSTLELGDSALYLCASSLIGGNTEAFFGQGTRLTVV.

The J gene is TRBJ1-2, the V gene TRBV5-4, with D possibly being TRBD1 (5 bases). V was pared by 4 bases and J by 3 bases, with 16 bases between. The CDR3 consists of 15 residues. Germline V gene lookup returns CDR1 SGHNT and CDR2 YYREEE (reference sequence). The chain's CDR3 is CASSTSGGIDYGYTF. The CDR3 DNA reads TGTGCCAGCAGCACAAGTGGGGGGATCGACTATGGCTACACCTTC.

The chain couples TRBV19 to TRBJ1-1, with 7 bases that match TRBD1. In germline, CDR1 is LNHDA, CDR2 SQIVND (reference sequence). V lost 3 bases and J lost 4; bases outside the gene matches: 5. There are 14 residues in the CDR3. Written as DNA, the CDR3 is TGTGCCAGTAGTATTAACAGGGGAGGCACTGAAGCTTTCTTT. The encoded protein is CASSINRGGTEAFF.

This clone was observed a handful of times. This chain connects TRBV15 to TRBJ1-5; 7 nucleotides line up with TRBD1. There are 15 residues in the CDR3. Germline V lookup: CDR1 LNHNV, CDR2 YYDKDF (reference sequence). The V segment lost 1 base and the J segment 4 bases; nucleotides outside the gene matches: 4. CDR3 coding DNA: TGTGCCACCAGCAGAGTGGGACAGTTAAATCAGCCCCAGCATTTT. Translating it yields CATSRVGQLNQPQHF.

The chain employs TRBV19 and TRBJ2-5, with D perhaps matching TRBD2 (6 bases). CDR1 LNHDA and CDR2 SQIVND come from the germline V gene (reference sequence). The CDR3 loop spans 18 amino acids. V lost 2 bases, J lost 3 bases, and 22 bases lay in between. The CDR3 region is CASSIRSRGTPGEETQYF. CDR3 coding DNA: TGTGCCAGTAGTATAAGGTCACGCGGGACCCCCGGTGAAGAGACCCAGTACTTC.

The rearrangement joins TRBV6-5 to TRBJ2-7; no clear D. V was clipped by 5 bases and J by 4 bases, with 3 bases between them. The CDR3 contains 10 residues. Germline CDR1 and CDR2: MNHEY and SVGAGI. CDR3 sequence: CASSTYEQYF. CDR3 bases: TGTGCCAGCAGTACATACGAGCAGTACTTC.